The sequence of this TCR beta chain was determined in a study of CD4 and CD8 cells across lung adenocarcinoma regions (dated by TCRdb to the late 2010s). The study in broad terms: To look at intratumor heterogeneity in the T cell receptor repertoire, the study compared tumor centers against tumor margins.

The donors were patients who had localized lung adenocarcinoma, which is a subtype of non-small cell lung cancer. These samples came from the margins of localized lung adenocarcinomas. CD8+ T cells from tumor tissue were profiled separately from CD4+ T cells for TCR repertoire analysis. As encoded in the germline V gene, CDR1 is SGHRS while CDR2 is YFSETQ. The CDR3 contains 14 residues, cysteine and phenylalanine counted. Solely the CDR3 DNA is kept, with 42 bases framed from the first base. A word on this clonotype: What this receptor recognizes is not known. No qualities accompany the bases; no much larger clone lies one base away.

The receptor library was made with PCR. Instrument on record: HiSeq X Ten. The raw public data were reprocessed by TCRdb itself: fastp quality trimming at Q25, MiXCR clonotype calling, in-frame beta chains only. One record per CDR3 amino acid sequence lists the most common genes and DNA. The sample table lists roughly 10,000 distinct CDR3 sequences, around 42% of them with a count of one. Around 35% of the sample is taken by the ten largest. The chain is encoded by TRBV5-1 joined to TRBJ2-5, with the D gene uncertain. TRBJ2-7 explains the end of the DNA better; the J call may be wrong. This TCR came from a male donor with lung adenocarcinoma. The CD4 and CD8 labels of this study may be unreliable. Material: CD8+ T cells from the margin of a lung tumor. The sample's cell subset or site label, decoded: tumor margin region. The CDR3 is CASSLVVRSYEQYF. The DNA sequence is TGCGCCAGCAGCTTGGTAGTACGGTCCTACGAGCAGTACTTC.